The TCR beta chain described here comes from a study of post-analysis software for immune sequencing data. Overall study results and limits: A few TRBV segments, TRBV5-6, TRBV5-1 and TRBV20-1 among them, were found more frequent in patients than controls.

This CDR3 comprises 18 residues. The trim removed 6 bases at V and 0 bases at J, leaving 7 bases unmatched. The library was made from cDNA and included unique molecular identifiers. TCRdb recomputed calls from the PCR reads with MiXCR, one row per CDR3 protein. The table lists 750,000 to 950,000 distinct CDR3 sequences, about 53% of them singletons, with roughly 4.4% in the top ten. Turning to this clonotype: Its target is not known.

The chain couples TRBV12-3 or TRBV12-4 to TRBJ2-1; TRBD2 aligns across 14 bases. The sample taken for sequencing was blood. The origin of this receptor is a girl aged 5-17 years with multiple sclerosis. This chain's CDR3 is CASREGLAGVSSYNEQFF. The CDR3 DNA follows: TGTGCCAGCAGAGAGGGACTAGCGGGGGTCAGCTCCTACAATGAGCAGTTCTTC.